The 14 T cell receptor beta chains reported below all come from one sample, sequenced in a study of beta chain features in type 1 diabetes. The entirety of the isolated RNA underwent reverse transcription, so expressed TCRB transcripts were sequenced. Profiling relied on immunoSEQ multiplex PCR, and the TCRdb table lists in-frame clones only, not all of them. The profile shows 900,000 or so clones, around a sixth of them singletons. The source material was naive CD4+ T cells from blood. These receptors all come from a young woman in good health.

This clone was counted a few times. The junction departs from the called germline gene at one end, perhaps through a read error. The J gene is TRBJ1-1, the V gene TRBV10-3, with TRBD1 matching over 7 bases. Germline V gene sequence: CDR1 ENHRY, CDR2 SYGVKD. The CDR3 covers 13 residues. CDR3 region: CASSGTANTEAFF. Written as DNA, the CDR3 is TGTGCCAGCAGTGGGACAGCGAACACTGAAGCTTTCTTT.

The chain links TRBV19 to TRBJ2-1; D gene unclear. Trimming took off 3 bases at V and 6 bases at J, with 9 bases between the two ends. This CDR3 contains 13 residues. Germline CDR1 LNHDA, CDR2 SQIVND (reference sequence). CDR3 sequence reads: CASSMRRSNEQFF. The CDR3 coding sequence is TGTGCCAGTAGTATGCGGCGTAGCAATGAGCAGTTCTTC.

This sequence joins TRBV20-1 and TRBJ1-2; D perhaps matches TRBD1 (5 bases). The CDR3 runs 11 residues. Trimming shortened V by 3 bases and J by 10 bases, and 12 bases separated the two germline ends. The germline V gene encodes CDR1 DFQATT and CDR2 SNEGSKA (reference sequence). The CDR3 nucleotides read TGCAGTGCTAGTAGACAGAGGGACTACACCTTC. This codes for CSASRQRDYTF.

This clone has more than one count but fewer than ten. V usage is TRBV7-2 and J usage is TRBJ2-5; 11 bases are shared with TRBD2. V was clipped by 1 base and J by 2 bases; unmatched bases: 6. CDR3 length: 17 amino acids. Germline-derived CDR1 and CDR2 are SGHTA and FQGNSA. CDR3 nucleotides: TGTGCCAGCAGCTTAGTCAGTCGACTAGCGGGACAAGAGACCCAGTACTTC. Protein product: CASSLVSRLAGQETQYF.

The J gene is TRBJ1-5, the V gene TRBV27; D remains unclear. Per germline, CDR1 MNHEY and CDR2 SMNVEV (reference sequence). This CDR3 has 14 residues. V lost 3 bases and J lost 3, with 9 bases in between. CDR3 bases: TGTGCCAGCAGTTTCTCAGGCTTCAATCAGCCCCAGCATTTT. Translating it yields CASSFSGFNQPQHF.

This clone turned up a few times. DNA for the CDR3: TGTGCCAGCAGCTTCAGGGAATCCGATGGCTACACCTTC. Residues: CASSFRESDGYTF. The chain employs TRBV7-9 and TRBJ1-2, with D possibly being TRBD1 (5 bases). Germline-derived CDR1 and CDR2 are SEHNR and FQNEAQ (reference sequence). This CDR3 spans 13 amino acids. Trimming removed 3 bases at V and 6 bases at J, with 11 bases between.

This chain links TRBV5-4 with TRBJ2-2, with TRBD2 identical over 8 bases. The CDR3 is 13 amino acids. In germline, CDR1 is SGHNT, CDR2 YYREEE (reference sequence). With 4 bases clipped from V and 6 bases from J, the junction kept 2 bases outside the gene matches. The CDR3 region has the DNA TGTGCCAGCAGCGCCGGGGGGGCCGGGGAGCTGTTTTTT. Its protein is CASSAGGAGELFF.

The chain combines TRBV28 with TRBJ1-2, with 10 positions matching TRBD1. The ends lost 7 bases at V and 4 bases at J; junction bases unmatched: 9. The CDR3 is 15 residues long. Germline V lookup: CDR1 MDHEN, CDR2 SYDVKM. The CDR3 spells CASKGGDRGLYGYTF. CDR3 nucleotides: TGTGCCAGCAAGGGGGGGGACAGGGGTCTCTATGGCTACACCTTC.

Only a few counts were recorded for this clone. The chain has TRBV7-2 and TRBJ2-3; D gene unclear. Deletions cut 1 base from V and 6 bases from J, with 5 bases between. The germline V gene encodes CDR1 SGHTA and CDR2 FQGNSA. The CDR3 is made up of 12 amino acids. CDR3 sequence (DNA): TGTGCCAGCAGCTTAGGGGTGGATACGCAGTATTTT. Its protein is CASSLGVDTQYF. Using reference TRBV7-2 and TRBJ2-3 for the parts outside the CDR3, the full variable domain is GAGVSQSPSNKVTEKGKDVELRCDPISGHTALYWYRQSLGQGLEFLIYFQGNSAPDKSGLPSDRFSAERTGGSVSTLTIQRTQQEDSAVYLCASSLGVDTQYFGPGTRLTVL.

The table lists this clone with a count of one. V is TRBV5-1 and J is TRBJ2-2; possibly TRBD2 for D (6 bases). Trimming removed 0 bases at V and 4 bases at J, with 13 bases between. Germline V lookup: CDR1 SGHRS, CDR2 YFSETQ. The length of the CDR3 is 16 residues. CDR3 bases: TGCGCCAGCAGCTTGGTCGGGGGAGTACTCACCGGGGAGCTGTTTTTT. Residues: CASSLVGGVLTGELFF.

The gene calls are TRBV21-1 and TRBJ2-1; the table's D call, TRBD2, has no DNA check behind it. TRBV21-1 is classified as a pseudogene. The CDR3 is 14 amino acids. CDR3 amino acids: CASIEIAGGYEQFF. The CDR3 DNA reads as TGTGCCAGCATAGAGATAGCGGGAGGTTATGAGCAGTTCTTC.

This clone has a handful of counts. The chain recombines TRBV5-6 with TRBJ2-7; D uncertain. CDR3 size: 13 residues. Germline V gene sequence: CDR1 SGHDT, CDR2 YYEEEE. Trimming pared 6 bases from V and 0 bases from J, leaving 10 bases between. CDR3 amino acids: CASTATLSYEQYF. CDR3 DNA: TGTGCCAGCACTGCAACACTCTCCTACGAGCAGTACTTC.

This clone has just a few counts. The CDR3 DNA reads as TGTGCCAGCAGCTCGGGGTTCGGGGGCGGGAGAAGCAATGAGCAGTTCTTC. Protein: CASSSGFGGGRSNEQFF. The rearrangement joins TRBV5-4 to TRBJ2-1; possible D gene TRBD2, 7 bases. Germline V gene data show CDR1 as SGHNT and CDR2 as YYREEE (reference sequence). The length of the CDR3 is 17 residues. The V and J ends lost 3 bases and 6 bases respectively, with 22 bases between them.

V gene TRBV19 combines with J gene TRBJ1-1; D gene uncertain. V was shortened by 3 bases and J by 4 bases, with 9 bases between the two germline ends. Germline CDR1 LNHDA, CDR2 SQIVND (reference sequence). This CDR3 spans 13 amino acids. CDR3 coding DNA: TGTGCCAGTAGTATCAACCAACGCACTGAAGCTTTCTTT. This sequence encodes CASSINQRTEAFF.